This TCR beta chain was recorded in a study of metastatic and nonmetastatic thyroid tumors. Overall study: Across peripheral blood and tumor or nodule tissue samples taken from malignant and benign thyroid patients, the repertoires were compared with one another.

MiXCR was used by TCRdb to re-call the PCR reads. The repertoire holds more than 30,000 clones, with roughly 20% as singletons. Each patient came to thyroid surgery without any prior treatment (of any kind). Germline V gene data show CDR1 as MNHEY and CDR2 as SMNVEV (reference sequence). Trimming shortened V by 5 bases and J by 9 bases, and 20 bases separated the two germline ends. This CDR3 is built from 15 residues. Material: blood. The V call is TRBV27, the J call TRBJ2-1, with D maybe TRBD2 (7 bases). This clonotype was obtained from a female donor with papillary thyroid cancer or a benign thyroid nodule (not recorded which). Some clones in this sample may be carry-over from other donors' samples. The CDR3 DNA sequence: TGTGCCAGCAGTCTCGGGGCGGGGGCGGAACGTGAGCAGTTCTTC. This encodes CASSLGAGAEREQFF.